The 23 T cell receptor beta chains in this list originate from one sample, sequenced in a study of cytomegalovirus exposure and HLA in healthy donors. Assay used: immunoSEQ multiplex PCR; TCRdb lists only in-frame clones, some missing. Of 130,000 to 150,000 clones listed, 80% to 90% were seen once; the top ten hold approximately 8%. The sample was PBMCs. These receptors all stem from a woman younger than 30 in good health and CMV-seropositive.

The chain couples TRBV19 to TRBJ1-1; D remains ambiguous. CDR1 is LNHDA and CDR2 is SQIVND in the germline V gene (reference sequence). V was pared by 4 bases and J by 0 bases, with 6 bases between. CDR3 length: 13 residues. This CDR3 reads CASSRQVNTEAFF. The DNA for the CDR3 is TGTGCCAGTAGTAGGCAGGTGAACACTGAAGCTTTCTTT.

V gene TRBV28 combines with J gene TRBJ1-5; perhaps TRBD1 as D (6 bases). Trimming removed 5 bases from V and 6 bases from J, with 20 bases in between. CDR1 is MDHEN and CDR2 is SYDVKM in the germline V gene. The CDR3 runs to 16 residues. CDR3 in DNA: TGTGCCAGCAGTCTAATGGGGGGGGGCGCGATTCAGCCCCAGCATTTT. It codes for CASSLMGGGAIQPQHF.

This clone was observed a few times. J is TRBJ1-2 and V is TRBV6-6; D is undetermined. The CDR3 has 14 residues. V was clipped by 3 bases and J by 2 bases, with 10 bases between them. Germline V gene lookup returns CDR1 MNHNY and CDR2 SVGAGI (reference sequence). CDR3 in amino acids: CASSYGSGNYGYTF. In DNA form, the CDR3 reads TGTGCCAGCAGTTATGGTTCGGGGAACTATGGCTACACCTTC.

CDR3 sequence: CARSFDRADRINTEAFF. In DNA, the CDR3 is TGTGCCAGAAGCTTCGACAGGGCGGACCGAATAAACACTGAAGCTTTCTTT. V is TRBV5-3 and J is TRBJ1-1; 7 nucleotides agree with TRBD1. TRBV5-3 is flagged as an ORF with uncertain function. The CDR3 has 17 amino acids. V gave up 2 bases and J gave up 2 bases; unmatched junction bases: 12.

The chain links TRBV27 to TRBJ2-1; TRBD2 aligns across 10 bases. The J segment lost 7 bases and the V segment lost 2 bases, leaving 8 bases of the junction unmatched. The CDR3 has 16 residues. The germline V gene encodes CDR1 MNHEY and CDR2 SMNVEV (reference sequence). In DNA, the CDR3 is TGTGCCAGCAGTTTAGGGTCTAGCGGGAGTAGTAATGAGCAGTTCTTC. Protein product: CASSLGSSGSSNEQFF.

The DNA of the CDR3 is TGTGCCACCGGACAGGAAAGCTCCTATAATTCACCCCTCCACTTT. Translated, it gives CATGQESSYNSPLHF. This chain links TRBV5-4 with TRBJ1-6; TRBD1 matches at 7 bases. J was trimmed by 0 bases and V by 9 bases; bases with no gene match: 6. Germline-derived CDR1 and CDR2 are SGHNT and YYREEE (reference sequence). CDR3 length: 15 amino acids.

This clone was recorded only once. V is TRBV5-1 and J is TRBJ2-2; 10 bases map to TRBD2. The junction had 6 bases not matched to a gene; V was cut back by 0 bases and J by 7 bases. Germline assignment: CDR1 SGHRS and CDR2 YFSETQ. The CDR3 is 16 residues long. In nucleotides, the CDR3 is TGCGCCAGCAGCTTGGGAAGCAGCGGGAGGGACGGGGAGCTGTTTTTT. Protein: CASSLGSSGRDGELFF.

The chain combines TRBV4-1 with TRBJ1-2; possible D gene TRBD1, 5 bases. CDR3 length equals 13 residues. V gave up 3 bases and J gave up 4 bases, with 9 bases separating them. In germline, CDR1 is MGHRA, CDR2 YSYEKL. DNA of the CDR3: TGCGCCAGCAGCCAGGGGCCACTCTATGGCTACACCTTC. It is translated as CASSQGPLYGYTF.

This clone has more than one count but fewer than ten. The chain couples TRBV27 to TRBJ1-6; D ambiguous. This CDR3 has 13 residues. Trimming left V 3 bases short and J 6 bases short, with 6 bases between. Germline lookup yields CDR1 MNHEY and CDR2 SMNVEV (reference sequence). The CDR3 is CASSFEINSPLHF. In DNA, the CDR3 is TGTGCCAGCAGTTTCGAGATTAATTCACCCCTCCACTTT.

The rearrangement uses TRBV4-1 and TRBJ2-7; a possible D gene is TRBD1 (6 bases). CDR3 length equals 16 residues. The germline CDR1 and CDR2 sequences are MGHRA and YSYEKL. V was trimmed by 2 bases and J by 0 bases, leaving 14 bases between them. The CDR3 DNA reads TGCGCCAGCAGCCAACCCCCGGGACAATTCTCCTACGAGCAGTACTTC. Its protein product is CASSQPPGQFSYEQYF.

This chain joins TRBV6-1 and TRBJ2-2; TRBD1 aligns across 9 bases. CDR3 length equals 15 residues. The germline V gene encodes CDR1 MNHNS and CDR2 SASEGT. J lost 3 bases, V lost 4 bases, and 3 bases had no gene match. The CDR3, as DNA: TGTGCCAGCAGTGGGGACAGGGTTTACACCGGGGAGCTGTTTTTT. As protein: CASSGDRVYTGELFF.

This clone came up once. The chain links TRBV7-2 to TRBJ1-2; TRBD1 matches at 8 bases. Looked up from germline, CDR1 is SGHTA and CDR2 is FQGNSA. V trimming: 6 bases; J trimming: 4 bases; junction bases outside the gene matches: 7. The CDR3 runs to 14 residues. CDR3 region: CASRPHTGGYGYTF. DNA of the CDR3: TGTGCCAGCAGGCCTCATACAGGGGGCTATGGCTACACCTTC.

The chain links TRBV29-1 to TRBJ2-2, with TRBD2 matching 7 bases. After removal of 5 bases from V and 0 bases from J, the junction contained 0 bases not matched to a gene. The CDR3 loop spans 13 amino acids. Germline assignment: CDR1 SQVTM and CDR2 ANQGSEA. The CDR3 nucleotides are TGCAGCGTTCGGGGGGCGAACACCGGGGAGCTGTTTTTT. As protein: CSVRGANTGELFF.

The chain has TRBV19 and TRBJ1-1, with D possibly TRBD1 on 5 matching bases. The CDR3 runs to 12 residues. The V gene lost 3 bases and the J gene lost 7 bases, with 9 bases spanning the gap. The germline V gene has CDR1 LNHDA and CDR2 SQIVND (reference sequence). The CDR3 DNA sequence: TGTGCCAGTAGTATCGGAAGGGGTGAAGCTTTCTTT. Its translation: CASSIGRGEAFF.

The rearrangement uses TRBV9 and TRBJ1-6; tentatively, D is TRBD1 (6 bases). The CDR3 loop spans 15 amino acids. Germline CDR1 and CDR2: SGDLS and YYNGEE. The V and J ends lost 6 bases and 8 bases respectively, with 18 bases between them. The CDR3 spells CASTKTGMVDSPLHF. The DNA of the CDR3 is TGTGCCAGCACAAAAACAGGGATGGTGGATTCACCCCTCCACTTT.

The chain uses TRBV5-1 and TRBJ2-1; TRBD2 agrees at 8 bases. The CDR3 has 15 residues. CDR1 and CDR2 (germline): SGHRS, YFSETQ. J gave up 2 bases and V 4 bases, and 5 bases lay outside the gene matches. For the CDR3, the DNA is TGCGCCAGCAGCCCAGACGGGGGGGCCTACAATGAGCAGTTCTTC. Amino acids: CASSPDGGAYNEQFF.

The chain uses TRBV28 and TRBJ2-3; tentatively, D is TRBD2 (6 bases). From germline, CDR1 is MDHEN and CDR2 SYDVKM. The V gene lost 8 bases and the J gene lost 4 bases, with 7 bases spanning the gap. This CDR3 has 11 amino acids. DNA of the CDR3: TGTGCCAGCGGAGGGCCAGATACGCAGTATTTT. Translating gives CASGGPDTQYF.

This rearrangement joins TRBV2 to TRBJ1-1; possible D gene TRBD1, 5 bases. CDR3 length: 15 residues. CDR1 and CDR2 from the germline V gene are SNHLY and FYNNEI. V was trimmed by 6 bases and J by 5 bases, leaving 19 bases between them. This CDR3 reads CASSPGPATKTEAFF. The CDR3 bases are TGTGCCAGCAGCCCAGGGCCGGCCACCAAGACTGAAGCTTTCTTT.

This clone occurred once. The chain combines TRBV30 with TRBJ2-3, with D possibly being TRBD2 (6 bases). This CDR3 has 14 amino acids. Trimming took 2 bases from V and 0 from J, leaving 9 bases between them. CDR1 is GTSNPN, CDR2 SVGIG, per germline (reference sequence). The CDR3 protein is CAWSSGGSTDTQYF. The CDR3 bases are TGTGCCTGGAGTTCCGGGGGTAGCACAGATACGCAGTATTTT.

The rearrangement joins TRBV6-1 to TRBJ2-4; D might be TRBD2 (5 bases). This CDR3 has 16 amino acids. CDR1 MNHNS and CDR2 SASEGT come from the germline V gene. The germline V and J ends were trimmed by 1 base and 3 bases, with 13 bases remaining between them. The CDR3 here is CASSEGRAWDKNIQYF. Here the CDR3 DNA reads TGTGCCAGCAGTGAAGGGCGGGCTTGGGACAAAAACATTCAGTACTTC.

The genes are TRBV6-5 and TRBJ1-2, with D possibly TRBD1 on 5 matching bases. The CDR3 is 13 residues long. Germline CDR1 MNHEY, CDR2 SVGAGI. V lost 2 bases and J lost 8, with 12 bases in between. This CDR3 is CASSYGVRAGYTF. The CDR3 DNA sequence: TGTGCCAGCAGTTACGGTGTCAGGGCAGGCTACACCTTC.

The rearrangement joins TRBV14 to TRBJ1-6, with D perhaps matching TRBD1 (5 bases). The CDR3 is 15 residues long. In germline, CDR1 is SGHDN, CDR2 FVKESK. Trimming cost V 0 bases and J 9 bases, with 12 bases left between them. DNA for the CDR3: TGTGCCAGCAGCCAAGATGCAGGGAATGGTTCACCCCTCCACTTT. It codes for CASSQDAGNGSPLHF.

J is TRBJ1-5 and V is TRBV28; 8 nucleotides align to TRBD1. The CDR3 is 15 residues long. From germline, CDR1 is MDHEN and CDR2 SYDVKM. V dropped 5 bases and J dropped 6; count of bases not matched to a gene: 9. CDR3 amino acids: CASSQRQGAAQPQHF. Here the CDR3 DNA reads TGTGCCAGCAGTCAAAGGCAGGGGGCGGCTCAGCCCCAGCATTTT.